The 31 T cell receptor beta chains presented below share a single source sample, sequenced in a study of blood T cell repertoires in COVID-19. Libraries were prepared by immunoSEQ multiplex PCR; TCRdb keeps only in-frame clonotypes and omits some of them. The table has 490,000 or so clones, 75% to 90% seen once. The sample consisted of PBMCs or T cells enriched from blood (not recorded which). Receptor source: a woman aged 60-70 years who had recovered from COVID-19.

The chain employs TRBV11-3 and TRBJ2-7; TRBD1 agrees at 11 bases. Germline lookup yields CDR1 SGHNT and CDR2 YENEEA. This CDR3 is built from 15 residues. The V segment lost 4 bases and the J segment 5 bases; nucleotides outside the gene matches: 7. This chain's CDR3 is CASSSWTGGDHEQYF. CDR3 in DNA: TGTGCCAGCAGCTCGTGGACAGGGGGCGACCACGAGCAGTACTTC.

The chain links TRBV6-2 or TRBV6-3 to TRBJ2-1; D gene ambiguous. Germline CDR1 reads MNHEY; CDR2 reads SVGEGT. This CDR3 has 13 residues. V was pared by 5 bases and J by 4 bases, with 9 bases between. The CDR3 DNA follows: TGTGCCAGCAGTAAACCACAGTACAATGAGCAGTTCTTC. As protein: CASSKPQYNEQFF.

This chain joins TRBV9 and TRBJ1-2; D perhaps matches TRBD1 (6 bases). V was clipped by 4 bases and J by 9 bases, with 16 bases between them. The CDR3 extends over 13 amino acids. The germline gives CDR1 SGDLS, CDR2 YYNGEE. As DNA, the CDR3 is TGTGCCAGCAGCCTCCTCGGGGGGGCTAGCTACACCTTC. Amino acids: CASSLLGGASYTF. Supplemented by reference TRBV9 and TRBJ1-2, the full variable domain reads DSGVTQTPKHLITATGQRVTLRCSPRSGDLSVYWYQQSLDQGLQFLIQYYNGEERAKGNILERFSAQQFPDLHSELNLSSLELGDSALYFCASSLLGGASYTFGSGTRLTVV.

CDR3 region: CASTYLDRGEQPQHF. CDR3 nucleotides: TGTGCCAGCACCTACCTGGACAGGGGAGAACAGCCCCAGCATTTT. This chain links TRBV28 with TRBJ1-5; 9 nucleotides match TRBD1. With 7 bases clipped from V and 7 bases from J, the junction kept 11 bases outside the gene matches. CDR1 and CDR2 (germline): MDHEN, SYDVKM. The CDR3 extends over 15 amino acids.

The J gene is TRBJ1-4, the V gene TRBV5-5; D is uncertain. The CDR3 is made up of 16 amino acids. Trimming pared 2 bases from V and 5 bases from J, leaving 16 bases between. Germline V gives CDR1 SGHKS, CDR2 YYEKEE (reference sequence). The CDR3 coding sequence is TGTGCCAGCAGCTTATCTCCCCGGGCGGGGAATGAAAAACTGTTTTTT. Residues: CASSLSPRAGNEKLFF.

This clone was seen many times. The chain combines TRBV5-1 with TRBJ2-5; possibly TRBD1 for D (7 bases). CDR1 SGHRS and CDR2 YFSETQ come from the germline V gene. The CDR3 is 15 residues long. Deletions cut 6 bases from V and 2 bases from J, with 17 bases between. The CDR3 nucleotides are TGCGCCAGCACCCCGGGGGACAGCCGACAAGAGACCCAGTACTTC. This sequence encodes CASTPGDSRQETQYF.

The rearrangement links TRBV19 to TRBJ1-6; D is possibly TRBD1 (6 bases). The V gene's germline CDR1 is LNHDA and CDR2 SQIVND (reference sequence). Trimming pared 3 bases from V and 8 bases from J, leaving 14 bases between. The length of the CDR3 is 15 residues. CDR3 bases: TGTGCCAGTAGTATGTTGGGGGCCTCTTATTCACCCCTCCACTTT. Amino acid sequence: CASSMLGASYSPLHF.

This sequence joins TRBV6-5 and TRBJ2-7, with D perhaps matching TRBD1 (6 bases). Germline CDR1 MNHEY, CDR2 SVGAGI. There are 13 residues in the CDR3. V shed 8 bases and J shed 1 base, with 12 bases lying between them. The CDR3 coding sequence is TGTGCCAGCGCACGACAGGTTTCCTACGAGCAGTACTTC. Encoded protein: CASARQVSYEQYF.

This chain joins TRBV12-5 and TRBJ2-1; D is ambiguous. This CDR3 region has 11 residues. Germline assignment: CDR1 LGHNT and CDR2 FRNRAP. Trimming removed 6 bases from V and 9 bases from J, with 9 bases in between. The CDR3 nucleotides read TGTGCTAGTGGCCAAACATCTGAGCAGTTCTTC. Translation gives CASGQTSEQFF. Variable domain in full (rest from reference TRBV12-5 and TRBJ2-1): DARVTQTPRHKVTEMGQEVTMRCQPILGHNTVFWYRQTMMQGLELLAYFRNRAPLDDSGMPKDRFSAEMPDATLATLKIQPSEPRDSAVYFCASGQTSEQFFGPGTRLTVL.

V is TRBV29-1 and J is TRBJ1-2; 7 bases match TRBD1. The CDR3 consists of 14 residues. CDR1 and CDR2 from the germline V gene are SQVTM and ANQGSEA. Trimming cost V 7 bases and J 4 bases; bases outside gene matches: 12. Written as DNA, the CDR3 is TGCAGCGCCCTACCCGGGACAGCAAGCTATGGCTACACCTTC. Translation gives CSALPGTASYGYTF.

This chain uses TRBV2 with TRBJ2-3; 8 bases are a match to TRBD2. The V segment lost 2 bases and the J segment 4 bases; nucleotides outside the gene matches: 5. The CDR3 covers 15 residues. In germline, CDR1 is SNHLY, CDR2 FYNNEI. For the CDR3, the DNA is TGTGCCAGCAGTGAAAATCTTAGCGGGGCAGATACGCAGTATTTT. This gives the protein CASSENLSGADTQYF. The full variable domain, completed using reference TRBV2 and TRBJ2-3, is EPEVTQTPSHQVTQMGQEVILRCVPISNHLYFYWYRQILGQKVEFLVSFYNNEISEKSEIFDDQFSVERPDGSNFTLKIRSTKLEDSAMYFCASSENLSGADTQYFGPGTRLTVL.

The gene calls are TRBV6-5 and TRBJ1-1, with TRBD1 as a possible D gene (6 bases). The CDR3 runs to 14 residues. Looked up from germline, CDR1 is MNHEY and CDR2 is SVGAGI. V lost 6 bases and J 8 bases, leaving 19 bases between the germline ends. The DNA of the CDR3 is TGTGCCAGCAGGGGGGCGCGAGAGACCCAAGAAGCTTTCTTT. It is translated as CASRGARETQEAFF.

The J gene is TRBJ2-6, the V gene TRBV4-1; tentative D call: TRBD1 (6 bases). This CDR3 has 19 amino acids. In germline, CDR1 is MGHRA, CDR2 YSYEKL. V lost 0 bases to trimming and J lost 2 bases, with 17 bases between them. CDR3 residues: CASSQDFNKGQTGANVLTF. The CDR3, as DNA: TGCGCCAGCAGCCAAGATTTCAATAAGGGACAAACTGGGGCCAACGTCCTGACTTTC.

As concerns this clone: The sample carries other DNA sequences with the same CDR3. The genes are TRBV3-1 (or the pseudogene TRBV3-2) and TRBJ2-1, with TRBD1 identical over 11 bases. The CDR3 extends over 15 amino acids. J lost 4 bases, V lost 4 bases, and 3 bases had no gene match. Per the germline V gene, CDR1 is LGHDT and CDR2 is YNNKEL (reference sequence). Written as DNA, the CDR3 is TGTGCCAGCAGCCCCGGGACAGGGGGATACAATGAGCAGTTCTTC. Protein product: CASSPGTGGYNEQFF.

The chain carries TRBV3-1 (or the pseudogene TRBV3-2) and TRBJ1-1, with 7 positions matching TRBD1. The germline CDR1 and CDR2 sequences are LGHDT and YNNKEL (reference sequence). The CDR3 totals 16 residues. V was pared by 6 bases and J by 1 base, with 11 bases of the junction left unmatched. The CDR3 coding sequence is TGTGCCAGCAGTCGAACTCCGGGACAGCAGAACACTGAAGCTTTCTTT. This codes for CASSRTPGQQNTEAFF.

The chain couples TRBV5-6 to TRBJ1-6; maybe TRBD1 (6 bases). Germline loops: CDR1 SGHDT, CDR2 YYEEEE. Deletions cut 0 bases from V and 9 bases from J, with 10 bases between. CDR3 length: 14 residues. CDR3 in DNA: TGTGCCAGCAGCTTGGGGGGGCGCGGTTCACCCCTCCACTTT. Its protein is CASSLGGRGSPLHF.

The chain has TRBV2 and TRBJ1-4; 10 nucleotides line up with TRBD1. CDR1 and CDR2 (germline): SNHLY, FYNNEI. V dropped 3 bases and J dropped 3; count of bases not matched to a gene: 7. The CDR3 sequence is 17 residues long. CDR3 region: CASSDKGQGFSNEKLFF. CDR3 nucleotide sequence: TGTGCCAGCAGTGATAAGGGACAGGGGTTCTCTAATGAAAAACTGTTTTTT.

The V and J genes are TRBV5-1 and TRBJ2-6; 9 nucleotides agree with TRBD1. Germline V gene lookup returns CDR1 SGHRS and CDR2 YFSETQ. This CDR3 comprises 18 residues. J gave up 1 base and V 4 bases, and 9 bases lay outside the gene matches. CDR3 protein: CASSSNGQGRSGANVLTF. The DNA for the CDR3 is TGCGCCAGCAGCAGTAACGGACAGGGGAGGTCTGGGGCCAACGTCCTGACTTTC. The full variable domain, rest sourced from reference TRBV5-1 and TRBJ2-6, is KAGVTQTPRYLIKTRGQQVTLSCSPISGHRSVSWYQQTPGQGLQFLFEYFSETQRNKGNFPGRFSGRQFSNSRSEMNVSTLELGDSALYLCASSSNGQGRSGANVLTFGAGSRLTVL.

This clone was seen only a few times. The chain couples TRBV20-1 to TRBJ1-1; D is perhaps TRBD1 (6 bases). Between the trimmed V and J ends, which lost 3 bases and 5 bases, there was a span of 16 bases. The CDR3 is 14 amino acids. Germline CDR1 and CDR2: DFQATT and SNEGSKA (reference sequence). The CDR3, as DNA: TGCAGTGCTAGTACCGCCGGGGGGCGGACTGAAGCTTTCTTT. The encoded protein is CSASTAGGRTEAFF.

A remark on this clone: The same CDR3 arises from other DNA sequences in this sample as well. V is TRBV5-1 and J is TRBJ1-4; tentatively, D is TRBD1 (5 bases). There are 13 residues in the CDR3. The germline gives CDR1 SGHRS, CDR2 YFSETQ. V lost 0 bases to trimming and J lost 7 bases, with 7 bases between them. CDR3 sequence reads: CASSLGRGEKLFF. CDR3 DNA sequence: TGCGCCAGCAGCTTGGGGAGGGGTGAAAAACTGTTTTTT.

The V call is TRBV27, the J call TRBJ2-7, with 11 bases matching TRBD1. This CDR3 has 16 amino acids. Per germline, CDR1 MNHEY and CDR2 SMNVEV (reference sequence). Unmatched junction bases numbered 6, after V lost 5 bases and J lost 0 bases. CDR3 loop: CASSPTGTGGSYEQYF. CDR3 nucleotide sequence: TGTGCCAGCAGTCCCACCGGGACAGGGGGCTCCTACGAGCAGTACTTC.

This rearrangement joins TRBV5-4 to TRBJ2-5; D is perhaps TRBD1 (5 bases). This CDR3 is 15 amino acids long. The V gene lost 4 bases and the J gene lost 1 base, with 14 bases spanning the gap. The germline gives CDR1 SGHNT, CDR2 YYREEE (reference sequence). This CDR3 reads CASSTRIQGQETQYF. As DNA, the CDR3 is TGTGCCAGCAGCACCCGAATTCAGGGCCAAGAGACCCAGTACTTC.

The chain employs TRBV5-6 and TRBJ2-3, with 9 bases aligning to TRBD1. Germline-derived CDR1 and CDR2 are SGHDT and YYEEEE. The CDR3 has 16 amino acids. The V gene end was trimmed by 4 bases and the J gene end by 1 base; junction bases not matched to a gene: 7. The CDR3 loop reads CASSKQGASGTDTQYF. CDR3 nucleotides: TGTGCCAGCAGCAAACAGGGGGCTAGCGGCACAGATACGCAGTATTTT.

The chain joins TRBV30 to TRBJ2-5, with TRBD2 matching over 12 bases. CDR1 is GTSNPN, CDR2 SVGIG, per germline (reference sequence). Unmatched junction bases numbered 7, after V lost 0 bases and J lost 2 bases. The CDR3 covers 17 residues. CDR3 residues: CAWSVRLAGGVQETQYF. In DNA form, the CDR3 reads TGTGCCTGGAGTGTAAGGCTAGCGGGGGGGGTGCAAGAGACCCAGTACTTC.

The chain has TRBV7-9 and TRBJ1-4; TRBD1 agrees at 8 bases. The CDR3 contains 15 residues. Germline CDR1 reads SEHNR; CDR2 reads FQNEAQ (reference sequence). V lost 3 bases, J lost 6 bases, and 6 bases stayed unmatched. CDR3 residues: CASSFGRGQDEKLFF. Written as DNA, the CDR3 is TGTGCCAGCAGCTTCGGCAGGGGACAGGATGAAAAACTGTTTTTT.

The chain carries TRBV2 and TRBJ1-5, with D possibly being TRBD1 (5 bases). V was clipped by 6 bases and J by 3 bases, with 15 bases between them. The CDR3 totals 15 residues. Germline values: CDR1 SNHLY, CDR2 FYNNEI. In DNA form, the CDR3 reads TGTGCCAGCAGCGAGGGACTGCCCTTCAATCAGCCCCAGCATTTT. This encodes CASSEGLPFNQPQHF.

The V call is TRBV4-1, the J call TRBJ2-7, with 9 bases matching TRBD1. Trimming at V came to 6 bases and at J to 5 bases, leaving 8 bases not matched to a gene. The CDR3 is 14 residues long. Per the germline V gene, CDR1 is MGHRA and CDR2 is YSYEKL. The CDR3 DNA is TGCGCCAGCAGACCGGGACAGGGCGTCAACGAGCAGTACTTC. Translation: CASRPGQGVNEQYF.

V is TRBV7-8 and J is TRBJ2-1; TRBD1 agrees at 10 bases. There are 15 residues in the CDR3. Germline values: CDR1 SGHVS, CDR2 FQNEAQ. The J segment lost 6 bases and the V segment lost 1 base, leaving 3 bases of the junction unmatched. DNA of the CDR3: TGTGCCAGCAGCTTAGGAGGGACAGGGGCCAATGAGCAGTTCTTC. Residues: CASSLGGTGANEQFF.

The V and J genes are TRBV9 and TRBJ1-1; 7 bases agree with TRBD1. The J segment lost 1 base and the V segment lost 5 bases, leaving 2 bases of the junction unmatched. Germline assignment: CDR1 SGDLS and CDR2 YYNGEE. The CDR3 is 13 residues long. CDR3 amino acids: CASSRQGNTEAFF. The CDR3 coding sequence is TGTGCCAGCAGTCGACAGGGGAACACTGAAGCTTTCTTT. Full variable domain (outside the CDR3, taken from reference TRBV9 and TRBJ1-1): DSGVTQTPKHLITATGQRVTLRCSPRSGDLSVYWYQQSLDQGLQFLIQYYNGEERAKGNILERFSAQQFPDLHSELNLSSLELGDSALYFCASSRQGNTEAFFGQGTRLTVV.

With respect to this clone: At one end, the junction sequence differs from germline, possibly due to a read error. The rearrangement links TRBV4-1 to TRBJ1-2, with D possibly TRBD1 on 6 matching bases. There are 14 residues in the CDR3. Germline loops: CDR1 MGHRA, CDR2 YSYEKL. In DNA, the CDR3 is TGCGCCAGCAGCCAAGTCGGTGAATACCCGGGACAACTTTTC. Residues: CASSQVGEYPGQLF.

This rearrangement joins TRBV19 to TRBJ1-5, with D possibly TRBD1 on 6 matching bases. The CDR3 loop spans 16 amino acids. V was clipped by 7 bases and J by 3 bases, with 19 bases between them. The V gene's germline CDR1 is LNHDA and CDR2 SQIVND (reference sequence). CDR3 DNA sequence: TGTGCCAGTACCAGGGATACAGGGAATGACAATCAGCCCCAGCATTTT. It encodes CASTRDTGNDNQPQHF.